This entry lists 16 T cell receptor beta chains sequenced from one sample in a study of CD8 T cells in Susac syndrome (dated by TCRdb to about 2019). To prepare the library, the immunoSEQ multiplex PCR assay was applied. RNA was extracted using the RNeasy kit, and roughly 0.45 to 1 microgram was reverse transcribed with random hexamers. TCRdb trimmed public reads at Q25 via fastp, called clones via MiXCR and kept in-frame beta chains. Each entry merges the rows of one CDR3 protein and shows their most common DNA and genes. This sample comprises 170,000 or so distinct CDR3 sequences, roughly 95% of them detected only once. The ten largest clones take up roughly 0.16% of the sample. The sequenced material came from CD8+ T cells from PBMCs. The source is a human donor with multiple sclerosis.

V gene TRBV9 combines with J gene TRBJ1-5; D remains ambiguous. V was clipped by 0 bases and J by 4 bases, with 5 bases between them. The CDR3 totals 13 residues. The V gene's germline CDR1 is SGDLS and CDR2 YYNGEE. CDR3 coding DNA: TGTGCCAGCAGCGTAGATACGAATCAGCCCCAGCATTTT. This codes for CASSVDTNQPQHF. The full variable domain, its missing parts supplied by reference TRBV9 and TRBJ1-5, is DSGVTQTPKHLITATGQRVTLRCSPRSGDLSVYWYQQSLDQGLQFLIQYYNGEERAKGNILERFSAQQFPDLHSELNLSSLELGDSALYFCASSVDTNQPQHFGDGTRLSIL.

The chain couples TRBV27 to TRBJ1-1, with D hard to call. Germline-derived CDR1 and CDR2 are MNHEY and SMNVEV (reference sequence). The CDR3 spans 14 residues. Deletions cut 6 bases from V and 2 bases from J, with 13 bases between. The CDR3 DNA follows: TGTGCCAGCAGGTCGCCTGGGCCTAACACTGAAGCTTTCTTT. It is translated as CASRSPGPNTEAFF.

In DNA, the CDR3 is TGTGCCAGCGGCCAGGGGACTAGCATCGGGGAGCTGTTTTTT. This codes for CASGQGTSIGELFF. V is TRBV7-9 and J is TRBJ2-2; 9 nucleotides line up with TRBD2. The CDR3 extends over 14 amino acids. In germline, CDR1 is SEHNR, CDR2 FQNEAQ (reference sequence). Trimming at V came to 8 bases and at J to 7 bases, leaving 8 bases not matched to a gene. The variable domain in full, completed from reference TRBV7-9 and TRBJ2-2, reads DTGVSQNPRHKITKRGQNVTFRCDPISEHNRLYWYRQTLGQGPEFLTYFQNEAQLEKSRLLSDRFSAERPKGSFSTLEIQRTEQGDSAMYLCASGQGTSIGELFFGEGSRLTVL.

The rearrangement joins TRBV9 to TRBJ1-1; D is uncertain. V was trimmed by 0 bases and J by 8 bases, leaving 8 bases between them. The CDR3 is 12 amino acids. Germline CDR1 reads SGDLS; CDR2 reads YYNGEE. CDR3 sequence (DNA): TGTGCCAGCAGCGTAGGCGAGAGGGAAGCTTTCTTT. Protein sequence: CASSVGEREAFF.

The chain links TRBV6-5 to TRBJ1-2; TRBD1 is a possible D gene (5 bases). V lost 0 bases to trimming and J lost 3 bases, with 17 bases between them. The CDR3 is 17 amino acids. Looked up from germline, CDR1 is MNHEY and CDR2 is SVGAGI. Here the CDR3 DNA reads TGTGCCAGCAGTTACTCGTTTTGGCGGGGCTTGGACTATGGCTACACCTTC. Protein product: CASSYSFWRGLDYGYTF.

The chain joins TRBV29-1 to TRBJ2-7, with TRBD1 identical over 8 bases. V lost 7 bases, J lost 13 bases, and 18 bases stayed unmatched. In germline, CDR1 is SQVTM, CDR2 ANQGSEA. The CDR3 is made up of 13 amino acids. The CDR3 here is CSDQAPGQETPYF. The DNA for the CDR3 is TGCAGCGACCAAGCTCCGGGACAGGAAACCCCCTACTTC.

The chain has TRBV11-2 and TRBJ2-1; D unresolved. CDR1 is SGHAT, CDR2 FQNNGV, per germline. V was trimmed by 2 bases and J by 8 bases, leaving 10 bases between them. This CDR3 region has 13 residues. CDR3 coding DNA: TGTGCCAGCAGCTTAAAGACTCTCGATGAGCAGTTCTTC. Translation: CASSLKTLDEQFF.

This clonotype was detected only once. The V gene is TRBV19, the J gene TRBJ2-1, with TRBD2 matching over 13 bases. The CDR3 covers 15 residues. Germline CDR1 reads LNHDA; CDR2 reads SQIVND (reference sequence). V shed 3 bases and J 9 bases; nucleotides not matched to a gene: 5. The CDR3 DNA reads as TGTGCCAGTAGTATGGGGACTAGCGGGATTCTTGAGCAGTTCTTC. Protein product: CASSMGTSGILEQFF.

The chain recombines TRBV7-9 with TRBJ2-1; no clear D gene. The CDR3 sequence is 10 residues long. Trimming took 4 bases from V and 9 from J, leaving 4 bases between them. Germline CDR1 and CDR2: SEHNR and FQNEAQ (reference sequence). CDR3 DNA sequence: TGTGCCAGCAGCTATGGTGAGCAGTTCTTC. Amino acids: CASSYGEQFF.

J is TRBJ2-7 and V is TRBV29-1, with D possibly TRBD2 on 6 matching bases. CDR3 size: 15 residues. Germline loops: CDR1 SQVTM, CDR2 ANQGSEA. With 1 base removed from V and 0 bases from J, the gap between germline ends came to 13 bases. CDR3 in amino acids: CSVEGVGGHSYEQYF. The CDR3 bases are TGCAGCGTTGAAGGGGTGGGAGGACACTCCTACGAGCAGTACTTC.

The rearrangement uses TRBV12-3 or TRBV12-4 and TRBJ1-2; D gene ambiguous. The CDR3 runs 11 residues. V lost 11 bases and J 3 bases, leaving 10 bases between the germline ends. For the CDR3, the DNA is TGTGCCTCCTATTTTCACTATGGCTACACCTTC. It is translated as CASYFHYGYTF.

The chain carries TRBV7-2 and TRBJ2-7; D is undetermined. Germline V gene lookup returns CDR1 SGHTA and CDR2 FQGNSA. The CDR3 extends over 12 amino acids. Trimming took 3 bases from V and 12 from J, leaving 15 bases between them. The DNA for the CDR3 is TGTGCCAGCAGCTTGTGGCCGCAGCCCCCGTACTTC. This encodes CASSLWPQPPYF.

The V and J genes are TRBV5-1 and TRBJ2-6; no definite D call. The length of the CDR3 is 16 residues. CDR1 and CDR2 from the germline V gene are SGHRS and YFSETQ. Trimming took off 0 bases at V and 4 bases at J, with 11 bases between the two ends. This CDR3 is CASSLGPSWGANVLTF. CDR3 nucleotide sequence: TGCGCCAGCAGCTTGGGGCCCTCGTGGGGGGCCAACGTCCTGACTTTC.

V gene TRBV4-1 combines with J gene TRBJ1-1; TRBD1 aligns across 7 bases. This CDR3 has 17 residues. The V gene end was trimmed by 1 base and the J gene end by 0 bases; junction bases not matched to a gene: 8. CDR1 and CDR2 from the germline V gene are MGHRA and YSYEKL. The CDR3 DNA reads TGCGCCAGCAGCCAAGTTGGACAGGTCCGCATGAACACTGAAGCTTTCTTT. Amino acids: CASSQVGQVRMNTEAFF.

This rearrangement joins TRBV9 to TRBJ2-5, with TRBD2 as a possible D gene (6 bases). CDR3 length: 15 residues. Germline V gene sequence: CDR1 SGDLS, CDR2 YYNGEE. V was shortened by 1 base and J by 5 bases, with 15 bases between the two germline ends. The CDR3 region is CASSVSGDLRETQYF. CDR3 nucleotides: TGTGCCAGCAGCGTATCGGGGGACCTCCGGGAGACCCAGTACTTC.

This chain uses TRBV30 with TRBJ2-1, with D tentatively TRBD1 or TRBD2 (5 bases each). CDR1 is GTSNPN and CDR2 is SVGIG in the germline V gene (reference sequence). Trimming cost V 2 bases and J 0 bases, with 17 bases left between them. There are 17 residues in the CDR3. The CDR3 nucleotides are TGTGCCTGGAGTACCGGGACCCTTATTAGCTCCTACAATGAGCAGTTCTTC. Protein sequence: CAWSTGTLISSYNEQFF.